One and the same sample provided the 17 T cell receptor beta chains below, sequenced in a study of CD8 T cells in Susac syndrome. The RNA, 0.5 to 1 ug, was put through reverse transcription using random hexamers. TCRdb re-analysed the immunoSEQ multiplex PCR reads in MiXCR, keeping a single row per CDR3 protein. This sample carries around 200,000 distinct CDR3 sequences, 85% to 95% of them seen once, and the ten largest clones take 0.082%. The sequenced sample was CD4+ T cells from PBMCs. All receptors come from a human donor with multiple sclerosis.

V and J are TRBV6-5 and TRBJ2-6; D unclear. The CDR3 is 16 amino acids. Germline V gives CDR1 MNHEY, CDR2 SVGAGI. V gave up 3 bases and J gave up 4 bases, with 13 bases separating them. The chain's CDR3 is CASSYYTALGANVLTF. CDR3 sequence (DNA): TGTGCCAGCAGTTATTATACGGCCCTCGGGGCCAACGTCCTGACTTTC.

A few counts support this clonotype. The chain employs TRBV29-1 and TRBJ2-1, with TRBD2 matching over 12 bases. The V gene's germline CDR1 is SQVTM and CDR2 ANQGSEA. Trimming cost V 4 bases and J 7 bases; bases outside gene matches: 2. There are 13 residues in the CDR3. CDR3 nucleotides: TGCAGCGTTGGTCTAGCGGGGGGGAATGAGCAGTTCTTC. It yields the protein CSVGLAGGNEQFF.

The chain combines TRBV29-1 with TRBJ2-2; D is undetermined. Germline loops: CDR1 SQVTM, CDR2 ANQGSEA. V was cut by 3 bases and J by 4 bases, with 9 bases left in between. The length of the CDR3 is 13 residues. The CDR3: CSVEPPGTGELFF. The CDR3 DNA reads TGCAGCGTTGAGCCACCAGGCACCGGGGAGCTGTTTTTT.

The rearrangement joins TRBV19 to TRBJ2-3; the D is unclear. Germline-derived CDR1 and CDR2 are LNHDA and SQIVND (reference sequence). V lost 5 bases and J lost 1, with 13 bases in between. This CDR3 spans 15 amino acids. The CDR3 spells CASSPSDPRTDTQYF. The CDR3 DNA is TGTGCCAGTAGTCCCTCGGATCCACGCACAGATACGCAGTATTTT.

The V gene is TRBV18, the J gene TRBJ1-2; TRBD1 might be the D (5 bases). V lost 0 bases and J 8 bases, leaving 22 bases between the germline ends. This CDR3 has 17 residues. The germline V gene has CDR1 KGHSH and CDR2 LQKENI. The CDR3 DNA reads TGTGCCAGCTCACCACCGACCCCTCCAGGGCGCTTCGGCGGCTACACCTTC. This translates into CASSPPTPPGRFGGYTF. Looking up the rest from reference TRBV18 and TRBJ1-2 gives the full variable domain: NAGVMQNPRHLVRRRGQEARLRCSPMKGHSHVYWYRQLPEEGLKFMVYLQKENIIDESGMPKERFSAEFPKEGPSILRIQQVVRGDSAAYFCASSPPTPPGRFGGYTFGSGTRLTVV.

The rearrangement links TRBV18 to TRBJ1-1, with D unresolved. Between the trimmed V and J ends, which lost 0 bases and 1 base, there was a span of 12 bases. The CDR3 is made up of 16 amino acids. Germline V gene sequence: CDR1 KGHSH, CDR2 LQKENI. CDR3 in DNA: TGTGCCAGCTCACCACCGAAAGGGTCGGGGAACACTGAAGCTTTCTTT. Translation: CASSPPKGSGNTEAFF.

This chain connects TRBV29-1 to TRBJ1-3; D is unclear. This CDR3 contains 14 residues. V gave up 4 bases and J gave up 4 bases, with 14 bases separating them. Germline values: CDR1 SQVTM, CDR2 ANQGSEA. This CDR3 is CSVVAANSGNTIYF. DNA of the CDR3: TGCAGCGTTGTTGCAGCCAATTCGGGAAACACCATATATTTT. Looking up the rest from reference TRBV29-1 and TRBJ1-3 gives the full variable domain: SAVISQKPSRDICQRGTSLTIQCQVDSQVTMMFWYRQQPGQSLTLIATANQGSEATYESGFVIDKFPISRPNLTFSTLTVSNMSPEDSSIYLCSVVAANSGNTIYFGEGSWLTVV.

This clonotype was seen at least ten times. The V and J genes are TRBV12-3 or TRBV12-4 and TRBJ2-5; D not resolved. This CDR3 is 11 amino acids long. With 3 bases removed from V and 5 bases from J, the gap between germline ends came to 4 bases. DNA for the CDR3: TGTGCCAGCAGTTTCGGGGAGACCCAGTACTTC. Its translation: CASSFGETQYF.

The rearrangement links TRBV29-1 to TRBJ2-6; D uncertain. The CDR3 covers 13 residues. V was clipped by 5 bases and J by 0 bases, with 5 bases between them. CDR1 is SQVTM, CDR2 ANQGSEA, per germline. CDR3 region: CSVQFSGANVLTF. CDR3 in DNA: TGCAGCGTTCAATTCTCTGGGGCCAACGTCCTGACTTTC.

This sequence joins TRBV7-9 and TRBJ1-1, with TRBD1 matching 7 bases. J was trimmed by 7 bases and V by 4 bases; bases with no gene match: 9. The length of the CDR3 is 14 residues. Germline CDR1 SEHNR, CDR2 FQNEAQ (reference sequence). The CDR3 DNA sequence: TGTGCCAGCAGCTCTAGGGGGCTGAGTCTTGAAGCTTTCTTT. Amino acid sequence: CASSSRGLSLEAFF.

The genes are TRBV15 and TRBJ2-7; D is perhaps TRBD1 or TRBD2 (5 bases each). The germline CDR1 and CDR2 sequences are LNHNV and YYDKDF (reference sequence). The CDR3 runs 12 residues. Trimming stripped 4 bases from V and 5 bases from J, with 9 bases between. Here the CDR3 DNA reads TGTGCCACCAGCATGGGGGAGAACGAGCAGTACTTC. As protein: CATSMGENEQYF. Based on the CDR3 plus reference TRBV15 and TRBJ2-7, the full variable domain is DAMVIQNPRYQVTQFGKPVTLSCSQTLNHNVMYWYQQKSSQAPKLLFHYYDKDFNNEADTPDNFQSRRPNTSFCFLDIRSPGLGDTAMYLCATSMGENEQYFGPGTRLTVT.

V and J are TRBV3-1 and TRBJ2-7; 8 nucleotides agree with TRBD1. Germline values: CDR1 LGHDT, CDR2 YNNKEL (reference sequence). J was trimmed by 5 bases and V by 4 bases; bases with no gene match: 1. The CDR3 contains 12 residues. CDR3 sequence reads: CASSPTGDEQYF. CDR3 DNA: TGTGCCAGCAGCCCGACAGGGGACGAGCAGTACTTC.

This chain connects TRBV3-1 to TRBJ1-1; 10 positions match TRBD1. V lost 5 bases and J lost 4; bases outside the gene matches: 4. The CDR3 runs 14 residues. Germline values: CDR1 LGHDT, CDR2 YNNKEL (reference sequence). The CDR3 sequence is CASSWRTGGTEAFF. The CDR3, as DNA: TGTGCCAGCAGCTGGCGGACAGGGGGCACTGAAGCTTTCTTT.

The chain couples TRBV30 to TRBJ1-6; a possible D gene is TRBD1 (6 bases). The V end was cut by 0 bases, the J end by 1 base, with 13 bases between. This CDR3 spans 17 amino acids. Germline values: CDR1 GTSNPN, CDR2 SVGIG (reference sequence). The CDR3 DNA reads TGTGCCTGGAGTGTAGACAGGTCCTCATCCTATAATTCACCCCTCCACTTT. Translated, it gives CAWSVDRSSSYNSPLHF.

The chain recombines TRBV11-1 with TRBJ2-2, with a tentative D call TRBD1 (5 bases). V lost 7 bases and J 4 bases, leaving 16 bases between the germline ends. CDR3 length equals 15 residues. Germline loops: CDR1 SGHAT, CDR2 FQDESV (reference sequence). In DNA form, the CDR3 reads TGTGCCAGCAATTCCCAGGGAAGGTCCACCGGGGAGCTGTTTTTT. Protein product: CASNSQGRSTGELFF.

V and J are TRBV11-1 and TRBJ2-1; TRBD2 matches at 10 bases. The V and J ends lost 5 bases and 9 bases, in that order; junction bases with no gene match: 7. Germline V lookup: CDR1 SGHAT, CDR2 FQDESV (reference sequence). CDR3 length equals 14 residues. The CDR3 protein is CASSPLAGLGEQFF. CDR3 bases: TGTGCCAGCAGCCCACTAGCGGGGCTTGGTGAGCAGTTCTTC. The whole variable domain, remainder taken from reference TRBV11-1 and TRBJ2-1, is EAEVAQSPRYKITEKSQAVAFWCDPISGHATLYWYRQILGQGPELLVQFQDESVVDDSQLPKDRFSAERLKGVDSTLKIQPAELGDSAMYLCASSPLAGLGEQFFGPGTRLTVL.

The rearrangement links TRBV20-1 to TRBJ2-5; no firm D call. V lost 6 bases and J 4 bases, leaving 9 bases between the germline ends. Germline V gene lookup returns CDR1 DFQATT and CDR2 SNEGSKA (reference sequence). CDR3 length: 11 amino acids. CDR3 coding DNA: TGCAGTGCCGGACCCGGAGAGACCCAGTACTTC. Protein sequence: CSAGPGETQYF.